This TCR beta chain was observed in a study of beta chain features in type 1 diabetes (dated by TCRdb to 2016 to 2019). About the investigation overall: Mean age, gender distribution, total cell number and subset yield were not different between patients and healthy donors. A total of 90 million to 120 million sorted cells were examined across all samples, and a strong correlation was observed between cell number per subset and RNA yield. Whereas all 28 donors provided naive and central memory subsets, regulatory and stem cell-like memory subsets were isolated from just 8 patients and about 8 healthy donors. In the study, TCRB repertoires of sorted circulating CD4+ T cell subsets from recently diagnosed type 1 diabetes patients were compared with those of matched healthy donors.

What the authors observed across the whole study: A moderate but significant shortening of TCRB CDR3 length was observed in type 1 diabetes patients in all four CD4+ subsets. PCR might favor shorter templates, but patient and control samples were amplified and corrected together, so any skew would affect both groups equally. HLA sub-analyses involved small numbers of individuals, so any influence of HLA type on TCRB rearrangement remained unresolved. Patients with type 1 diabetes made fewer insertions and deleted more nucleotides at VDJ recombination sites, implying thymic rearrangement abnormalities. Naive, central memory and regulatory TCRB repertoires appeared to be more alike among patients than among healthy donors. Sequencing cDNA rather than genomic DNA could over-represent highly expressing activated cells, although activation and CD3 levels did not differ between groups.

Each donor gave one peripheral blood draw, averaging roughly 100 mL, which was collected into heparinised tubes. A BD FACSAria II was used to sort naive, central memory, regulatory and stem cell-like memory CD4+ T cells with a panel that included CD45RO, CCR7, CD25, CD127, CD95 and CD27. A purity above 98% was achieved for all sorted populations. PBMCs were isolated immediately by Lymphoprep density gradient centrifugation and stained directly without culture. So that batch effects would be minimized, each experiment stained and sorted samples in pairs, pairing one healthy donor with one patient. This clone was seen a few times. Its antigen is currently not known. Per-nucleotide qualities are absent, and no much larger clonotype sits a single base away. The cysteine opens and the phenylalanine closes a CDR3 of 15 amino acids. The entry retains the CDR3 DNA only, 45 bases that are in frame from base 1. Trimming removed 0 bases from V and 6 bases from J; the gene matches leave 5 bases unexplained. The germline V gene supplies CDR1 SGHDT and CDR2 YYEEEE.

All of the isolated RNA was reverse transcribed with the High Capacity cDNA Reverse Transcription Kit, so expressed TCRB transcripts were sequenced. Deep immunoSEQ sequencing was applied to naive, central memory and regulatory T cell samples, giving an average of approximately 4 million total reads per sample. Sorted cells were lysed in RLT buffer, and RNA was extracted using DNase-treated RNeasy Micro or Mini kits according to cell number. Each cell subset was processed on its own to prevent cross-contamination, while patient and healthy donor samples were processed together. TCRB sequences were amplified from cDNA with the immunoSEQ multiplex PCR, producing 87-bp fragments spanning the CDR3 region. Sequencing of the amplicons was done on the Illumina HiSeq platform. The study's own analysis went as follows. Synthetic template baselines were used to correct PCR bias computationally, reads within Hamming distance 2 were collapsed together, and singletons that could not be merged were discarded. Reads were aligned against IMGT to assign V, D and J genes, CDR3 length and insertions or deletions at six rearrangement sites. Within each subset, clonotype counts were normalized to the number of sorted cells before true diversity and Gini coefficients were calculated with the tcR R package. The overlap coefficient, calculated on TCRB nucleotide sequences, was used to quantify repertoire sharing. As a proxy for the pre-selection repertoire, out-of-frame TCRB sequences from naive cells were analyzed. In its TCRdb copy, this immuneACCESS table keeps in-frame sequences only and misses some clones. Where compared with another copy, unresolved V genes explain less than half of these, and the others have no known cause. The V and J calls and clone size come from that table; D and trimming were worked out from the DNA. Recorded for this sample are a few hundred thousand clones; over 10% of them occurred a single time. Around 0.0099% of the sample rests with the top ten.

Sequenced sample: naive CD4+ T cells from blood. The sample's cell subset or site label, decoded: true naive CD4+ T cells. This chain joins TRBV5-6 to TRBJ1-5; 8 central nucleotides agree with TRBD1. The TCR sequence derives from a woman in her late teens or twenties with type 1 diabetes. The CDR3 reads CASSLAQGASQPQHF. The sequenced DNA is TGTGCCAGCAGCTTGGCTCAGGGGGCGAGTCAGCCCCAGCATTTT.